One and the same sample provided the 17 T cell receptor beta chains below, sequenced in a study of regulatory T cells in long-lasting Graves disease. According to the study, TCR beta libraries were built with iRepertoire HTBI primers and CDR3-region Arm-PCR. TCRdb independently ran MiXCR on the multiplex PCR reads; one entry per CDR3 protein. The top ten clones hold about a fifth of a sample with around 400,000 distinct CDR3 sequences, around 15% of them seen once. Sample time point: newly diagnosed GD, antithyroid drugs for less than 3 months. PBMC RNA served as the TCR library source. Sequenced material: peripheral blood mononuclear cells (PBMCs), taken at new diagnosis, from a patient treated with antithyroid drugs. These receptors were taken from a female donor with Graves disease.

This clonotype occurred many times. CDR3 nucleotide sequence: TGTGCCAGCAGCCTGGGCTTGGATACGCAGTATTTT. This gives the protein CASSLGLDTQYF. The chain uses TRBV7-9 and TRBJ2-3, with unresolved D. V gave up 5 bases and J gave up 6 bases, with 9 bases separating them. Germline CDR1 reads SEHNR; CDR2 reads FQNEAQ (reference sequence). CDR3 length: 12 residues.

This clonotype was counted at least ten times. The J gene is TRBJ2-3, the V gene TRBV10-3; D not certain. The CDR3 loop spans 11 amino acids. Between the trimmed V and J ends, which lost 6 bases and 2 bases, there was a span of 3 bases. Per germline, CDR1 ENHRY and CDR2 SYGVKD. In DNA, the CDR3 is TGTGCCATCAGGGACACAGATACGCAGTATTTT. Translating it yields CAIRDTDTQYF.

In this sample, this clonotype turned up many times. The genes are TRBV12-3 or TRBV12-4 and TRBJ2-2; TRBD2 is a possible D gene (6 bases). V lost 7 bases, J lost 2 bases, and 17 bases lay in between. The CDR3 sequence is 16 residues long. In DNA form, the CDR3 reads TGTGCCAGCACCCCCAGTACGGGAGTAAACACCGGGGAGCTGTTTTTT. This codes for CASTPSTGVNTGELFF.

This clonotype was counted many times. The CDR3 is CASSPTLLAGGEGNEQFF. The CDR3 DNA reads as TGTGCCAGCAGCCCAACCCTGCTAGCGGGGGGTGAGGGCAATGAGCAGTTCTTC. J is TRBJ2-1 and V is TRBV9, with 11 nucleotides matching TRBD2. This CDR3 region has 18 residues. The V segment lost 4 bases and the J segment 6 bases; nucleotides outside the gene matches: 15. From germline, CDR1 is SGDLS and CDR2 YYNGEE.

The sample holds many counts of this clonotype. V gene TRBV9 combines with J gene TRBJ1-2, with TRBD1 matching 8 bases. Germline CDR1 reads SGDLS; CDR2 reads YYNGEE. V dropped 4 bases and J dropped 5; count of bases not matched to a gene: 13. CDR3 length equals 16 residues. The CDR3 sequence: CASSLNRDRSLYGYTF. Written as DNA, the CDR3 is TGTGCCAGCAGCCTCAACAGGGACAGGTCCCTTTATGGCTACACCTTC.

There are a few counts of this clonotype. A much larger clone is a single base away; this may be a read error. CDR3 bases: TGTGCCAGCAGTTTACTGGGACGGGGGGGGCAGCCCCAGCATTTT. This encodes CASSLLGRGGQPQHF. This chain links TRBV12-3 or TRBV12-4 with TRBJ1-5, with D perhaps TRBD1 (5 bases). The CDR3 extends over 15 amino acids. V was trimmed by 2 bases and J by 7 bases, leaving 15 bases between them.

This clonotype was detected ten times or more. This rearrangement joins TRBV7-9 to TRBJ2-4, with D possibly matching TRBD1 (5 bases). Trimming stripped 5 bases from V and 2 bases from J, with 13 bases between. The CDR3 totals 15 residues. Looked up from germline, CDR1 is SEHNR and CDR2 is FQNEAQ (reference sequence). The CDR3 is CASSRPTGPKNIQYF. In DNA, the CDR3 is TGTGCCAGCAGCAGACCAACAGGACCCAAAAACATTCAGTACTTC.

This clonotype was observed a few times. This could be a read error, since a much larger clone is one nucleotide away. This chain connects TRBV12-5 to TRBJ1-2; 7 bases line up with TRBD1. J lost 0 bases, V lost 1 base, and 14 bases had no gene match. Looked up from germline, CDR1 is LGHNT and CDR2 is FRNRAP. CDR3 length equals 19 residues. The CDR3 region is CASGLAPFTPTGPNYGYTF. The DNA for the CDR3 is TGTGCTAGTGGTTTGGCACCGTTCACCCCGACAGGGCCTAACTATGGCTACACCTTC.

In this sample, this clonotype turned up many times. V is TRBV20-1 and J is TRBJ1-1; D is unresolved. Germline-derived CDR1 and CDR2 are DFQATT and SNEGSKA (reference sequence). Trimming cost V 5 bases and J 5 bases, with 18 bases left between them. CDR3 length equals 14 residues. The CDR3 coding sequence is TGCAGTGCTCCCGAAGATCGAAGTTTGACTGAAGCTTTCTTT. As protein: CSAPEDRSLTEAFF.

This clonotype was counted at least ten times. V and J are TRBV20-1 and TRBJ2-4; D gene uncertain. CDR3 length: 15 residues. V was shortened by 6 bases and J by 0 bases, with 15 bases between the two germline ends. Germline lookup yields CDR1 DFQATT and CDR2 SNEGSKA (reference sequence). CDR3 residues: CSAQDRARAKNIQYF. CDR3 in DNA: TGCAGTGCCCAGGATAGGGCTAGAGCCAAAAACATTCAGTACTTC.

This clonotype has a handful of counts. This chain joins TRBV3-1 and TRBJ2-5; weak D call: TRBD2 (6 bases). Trimming took off 1 base at V and 2 bases at J, with 14 bases between the two ends. Germline CDR1 and CDR2: LGHDT and YNNKEL (reference sequence). This CDR3 has 16 amino acids. CDR3 protein: CASSQVYGGGQETQYF. As DNA, the CDR3 is TGTGCCAGCAGCCAAGTGTACGGGGGTGGGCAAGAGACCCAGTACTTC.

This chain uses TRBV6-1 with TRBJ1-5, with 8 bases lining up with TRBD1. CDR3 length: 16 residues. V was clipped by 7 bases and J by 3 bases; unmatched bases: 11. Germline V CDR1 and CDR2: MNHNS, SASEGT. CDR3 DNA: TGTGCCAGCACCCACGCTACAGGGGGTTTCAATCAGCCCCAGCATTTT. Its protein product is CASTHATGGFNQPQHF.

This clonotype was seen ten or more times. The chain carries TRBV9 and TRBJ1-3, with D perhaps matching TRBD1 (5 bases). V gave up 0 bases and J gave up 4 bases, with 8 bases separating them. Germline V CDR1 and CDR2: SGDLS, YYNGEE. The length of the CDR3 is 14 residues. In nucleotides, the CDR3 is TGTGCCAGCAGCGTAGTCAGGGACGGAAACACCATATATTTT. Translation gives CASSVVRDGNTIYF.

This clonotype was found many times. The chain is built from TRBV15 and TRBJ1-5; a possible D gene is TRBD1 (5 bases). In germline, CDR1 is LNHNV, CDR2 YYDKDF (reference sequence). The CDR3 consists of 16 residues. V dropped 2 bases and J dropped 7 bases, with 18 bases sitting between them. The CDR3 is CATSRRGTTGIQPQHF. Here the CDR3 DNA reads TGTGCCACCAGCAGACGGGGGACGACCGGTATCCAGCCCCAGCATTTT. Looking up the rest from reference TRBV15 and TRBJ1-5 gives the full variable domain: DAMVIQNPRYQVTQFGKPVTLSCSQTLNHNVMYWYQQKSSQAPKLLFHYYDKDFNNEADTPDNFQSRRPNTSFCFLDIRSPGLGDTAMYLCATSRRGTTGIQPQHFGDGTRLSIL.

This clonotype was seen a single time. The chain couples TRBV18 to TRBJ1-1; 7 bases fit TRBD1. With V trimmed by 3 bases and J by 4 bases, 14 bases remained unmatched. This CDR3 is built from 17 residues. Germline-derived CDR1 and CDR2 are KGHSH and LQKENI. CDR3 nucleotides: TGTGCCAGCTCACCCTCGTGGGGGACAGTACGGGGCACTGAAGCTTTCTTT. This sequence encodes CASSPSWGTVRGTEAFF.

This clonotype was observed a few times. The V gene is TRBV12-3 or TRBV12-4, the J gene TRBJ1-2; D perhaps matches TRBD1 (5 bases). The V end was cut by 4 bases, the J end by 2 bases, with 17 bases between. The CDR3 spans 16 residues. The CDR3 spells CASSYGDLKGNYGYTF. The DNA of the CDR3 is TGTGCCAGCAGTTACGGAGACCTAAAGGGGAACTATGGCTACACCTTC.

Ten or more counts support this clonotype. V is TRBV7-2 and J is TRBJ2-3; 11 bases fit TRBD2. The CDR3 covers 18 residues. The trim removed 5 bases at V and 3 bases at J, leaving 13 bases unmatched. The germline CDR1 and CDR2 sequences are SGHTA and FQGNSA. CDR3 residues: CASSNNPLLAGDTDTQYF. The CDR3 region has the DNA TGTGCCAGCAGCAATAACCCCCTACTAGCGGGAGATACAGATACGCAGTATTTT.